The clone carrying this TCR beta chain occurred many times. The sample originates from a study of regulatory T cells in long-lasting Graves disease. Germline V CDR1 and CDR2: SGHRS, YFSETQ. Trimming took 5 bases from V and 1 from J; bases not matched to a gene: 7. The CDR3 is 18 amino acids. TCR beta libraries were built with iRepertoire HTBI primers and Arm-PCR of CDR3 regions. TCRdb reprocessed the multiplex PCR reads with MiXCR, giving one entry per CDR3 protein. The sample carries hundreds of thousands of distinct CDR3 sequences, approximately 15% recorded once. Specified time point: newly diagnosed GD, antithyroid drugs for less than 3 months. The TCR library was made from RNA extracted from PBMCs. These data also formed part of another study, on T cells in Graves' hyperthyroidism and ophthalmopathy.

The specimen comprised peripheral blood mononuclear cells (PBMCs), sampled at new diagnosis, from a patient treated with antithyroid drugs. The origin of this receptor is a woman in her twenties or thirties with Graves disease. The chain uses TRBV5-1 and TRBJ2-1; 15 nucleotides agree with TRBD2. The DNA of the CDR3 is TGCGCCAGCAGGCCGGGACTAGCGGGAGGATGGTCCTACAATGAGCAGTTCTTC. The encoded protein is CASRPGLAGGWSYNEQFF.